These T cell receptor beta chains were read from a single sample in a study of cytomegalovirus exposure and HLA in healthy donors. Profiling relied on immunoSEQ multiplex PCR, and the TCRdb table lists in-frame clones only, not all of them. The sample records nearly 110,000 clones, 65% to 80% being singletons. Source material: PBMCs. All receptors come from a male donor in good health and CMV-seronegative. Both conserved end residues are part of each CDR3. D genes are given only for firm matches. Expanded clones are given a class, and other clones once, few, many or no size at all.

cdr3_nt: TGTGCCAGCAGCTTACCGCGACTAGCGCCCTACAATGAGCAGTTCTTC
cdr3_aa: CASSLPRLAPYNEQFF
j_call: TRBJ2-1
clone_size: NA
v_call: TRBV7-9
d_call: TRBD2

cdr3_nt: TGTGCCAGCAGCTTTAAGACTAGCGGCTACGAGCAGTACTTC
cdr3_aa: CASSFKTSGYEQYF
j_call: TRBJ2-7
clone_size: NA
v_call: TRBV7-2
d_call: TRBD2

cdr3_nt: TGTGCCAGCAGTTTATCTAGGACAGTGAACACCGGGGAGCTGTTTTTT
cdr3_aa: CASSLSRTVNTGELFF
j_call: TRBJ2-2
clone_size: NA
v_call: TRBV27
d_call: NA

cdr3_nt: TGTGCCAGCAGTGGACCTAGCGGGAGGTATGAGACCCAGTACTTC
cdr3_aa: CASSGPSGRYETQYF
j_call: TRBJ2-5
clone_size: NA
v_call: TRBV2
d_call: TRBD2

cdr3_nt: TGTGCCAGCAGTCGACGACTAGCGGGAGTAGTGGAGACCCAGTACTTC
cdr3_aa: CASSRRLAGVVETQYF
j_call: TRBJ2-5
clone_size: NA
v_call: TRBV5-6
d_call: TRBD2

cdr3_nt: TGTGCCAGCAGCTTCCAGGGGTATGGCTACACCTTC
cdr3_aa: CASSFQGYGYTF
j_call: TRBJ1-2
clone_size: NA
v_call: TRBV5-4
d_call: NA

cdr3_nt: TGTGCCATCAGTGAGTCGAATAGCGGAGGGTACAATGAGCAGTTCTTC
cdr3_aa: CAISESNSGGYNEQFF
j_call: TRBJ2-1
clone_size: NA
v_call: TRBV10-3
d_call: NA

cdr3_nt: TGCGCCAGCAGCCAAGGGCGGCATTCGGAGGACACCGGGGAGCTGTTTTTT
cdr3_aa: CASSQGRHSEDTGELFF
j_call: TRBJ2-2
clone_size: NA
v_call: TRBV4-1
d_call: NA

cdr3_nt: TGTGCCAGCAGCTTCCGGGACAGGGAGGGCGAGCAGTACTTC
cdr3_aa: CASSFRDREGEQYF
j_call: TRBJ2-7
clone_size: few
v_call: TRBV7-8
d_call: TRBD1

cdr3_nt: TGTGCCAGCAGCGTAGACGGGGATGAGAGAACGCAGTATTTT
cdr3_aa: CASSVDGDERTQYF
j_call: TRBJ2-3
clone_size: NA
v_call: TRBV9
d_call: NA

cdr3_nt: TGTGCCAGCAGCCAGACGGGGGGACTAGCGGTTTTT
cdr3_aa: CASSQTGGLAVF
j_call: TRBJ2-3
clone_size: NA
v_call: TRBV7-6
d_call: TRBD2

cdr3_nt: TGTGCCAGCAGCCGGGACAGATCCAACTATGGCTACACCTTC
cdr3_aa: CASSRDRSNYGYTF
j_call: TRBJ1-2
clone_size: NA
v_call: TRBV6-1
d_call: TRBD1

cdr3_nt: TGTGCCAGCAGCTTACCGGGACTAGCGGGAGTGGCGTACTTC
cdr3_aa: CASSLPGLAGVAYF
j_call: TRBJ2-7
clone_size: NA
v_call: TRBV7-9
d_call: TRBD2

cdr3_nt: TGTGCCATCAGCGACGACAGGGGGGCGATGAACACTGAAGCTTTCTTT
cdr3_aa: CAISDDRGAMNTEAFF
j_call: TRBJ1-1
clone_size: NA
v_call: TRBV10-3
d_call: TRBD1

cdr3_nt: TGTGCCAGCAGTTTATCCCCGGGGGTTCATGGCTACACCTTC
cdr3_aa: CASSLSPGVHGYTF
j_call: TRBJ1-2
clone_size: NA
v_call: TRBV27
d_call: NA